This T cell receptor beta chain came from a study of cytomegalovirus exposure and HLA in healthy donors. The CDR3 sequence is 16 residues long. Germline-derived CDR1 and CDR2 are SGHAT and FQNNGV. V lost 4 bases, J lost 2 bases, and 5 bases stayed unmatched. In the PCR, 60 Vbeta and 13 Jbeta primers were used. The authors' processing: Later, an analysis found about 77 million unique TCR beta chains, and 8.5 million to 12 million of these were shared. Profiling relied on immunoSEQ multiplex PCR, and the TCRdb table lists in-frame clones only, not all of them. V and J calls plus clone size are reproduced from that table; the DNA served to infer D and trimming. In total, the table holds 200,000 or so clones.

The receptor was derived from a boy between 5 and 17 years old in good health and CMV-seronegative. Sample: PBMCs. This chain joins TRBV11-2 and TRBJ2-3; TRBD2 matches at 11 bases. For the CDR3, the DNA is TGTGCCAGCAGCTCCACTAGCGGGGGATTCACAGATACGCAGTATTTT. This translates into CASSSTSGGFTDTQYF.